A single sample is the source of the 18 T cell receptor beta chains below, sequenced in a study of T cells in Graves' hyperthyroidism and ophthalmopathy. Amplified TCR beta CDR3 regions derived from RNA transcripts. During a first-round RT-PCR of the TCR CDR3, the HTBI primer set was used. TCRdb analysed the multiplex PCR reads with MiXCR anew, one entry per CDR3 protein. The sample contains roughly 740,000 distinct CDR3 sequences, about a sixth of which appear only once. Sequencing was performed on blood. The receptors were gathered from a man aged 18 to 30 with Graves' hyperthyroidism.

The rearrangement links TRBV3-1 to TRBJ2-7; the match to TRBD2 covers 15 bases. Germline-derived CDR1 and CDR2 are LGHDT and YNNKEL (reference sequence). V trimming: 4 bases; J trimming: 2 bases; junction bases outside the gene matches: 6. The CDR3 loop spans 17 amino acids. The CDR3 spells CASSLRTSGRVTYEQYF. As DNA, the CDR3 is TGTGCCAGCAGCCTCCGGACTAGCGGGAGGGTTACCTACGAGCAGTACTTC.

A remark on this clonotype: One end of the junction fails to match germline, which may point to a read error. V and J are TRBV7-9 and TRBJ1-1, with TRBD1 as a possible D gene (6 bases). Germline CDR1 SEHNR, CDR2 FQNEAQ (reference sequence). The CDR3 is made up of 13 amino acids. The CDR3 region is CASTAVQGTEAFF. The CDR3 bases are TGCGCCAGCACCGCAGTACAGGGCACTGAAGCTTTCTTT.

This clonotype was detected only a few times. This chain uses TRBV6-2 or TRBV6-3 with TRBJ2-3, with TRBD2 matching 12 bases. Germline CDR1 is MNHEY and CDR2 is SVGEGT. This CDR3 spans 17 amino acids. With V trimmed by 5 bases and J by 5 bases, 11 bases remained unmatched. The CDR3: CASSNLILAGGEDTQYF. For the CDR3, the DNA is TGTGCCAGCAGTAATCTTATTCTAGCGGGAGGGGAAGATACGCAGTATTTT.

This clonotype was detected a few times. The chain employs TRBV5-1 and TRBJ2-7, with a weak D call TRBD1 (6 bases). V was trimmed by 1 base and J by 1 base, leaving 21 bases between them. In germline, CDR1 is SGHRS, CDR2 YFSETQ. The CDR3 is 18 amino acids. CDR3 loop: CASSLRGRTEKASYEQYF. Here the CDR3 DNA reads TGCGCCAGCAGCTTGAGGGGCCGGACAGAGAAGGCTTCCTACGAGCAGTACTTC.

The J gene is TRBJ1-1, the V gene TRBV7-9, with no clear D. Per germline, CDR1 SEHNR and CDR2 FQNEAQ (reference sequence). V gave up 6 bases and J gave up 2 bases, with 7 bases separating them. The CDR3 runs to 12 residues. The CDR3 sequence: CASRAINTEAFF. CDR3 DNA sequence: TGTGCCAGCAGGGCTATAAACACTGAAGCTTTCTTT.

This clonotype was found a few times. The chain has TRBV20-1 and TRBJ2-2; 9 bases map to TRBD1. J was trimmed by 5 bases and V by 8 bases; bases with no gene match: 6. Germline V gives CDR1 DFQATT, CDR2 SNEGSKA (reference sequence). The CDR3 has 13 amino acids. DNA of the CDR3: TGCAGTCACCGGGACAGGGAAACCGGGGAGCTGTTTTTT. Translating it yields CSHRDRETGELFF.

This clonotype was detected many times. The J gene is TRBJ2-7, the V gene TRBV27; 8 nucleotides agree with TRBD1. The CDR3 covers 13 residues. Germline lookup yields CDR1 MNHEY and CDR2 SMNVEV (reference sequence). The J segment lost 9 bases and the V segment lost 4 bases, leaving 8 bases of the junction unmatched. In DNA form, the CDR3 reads TGTGCCAGCAGTTATTCAGGGGGCGCAGGGCAGTACTTC. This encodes CASSYSGGAGQYF.

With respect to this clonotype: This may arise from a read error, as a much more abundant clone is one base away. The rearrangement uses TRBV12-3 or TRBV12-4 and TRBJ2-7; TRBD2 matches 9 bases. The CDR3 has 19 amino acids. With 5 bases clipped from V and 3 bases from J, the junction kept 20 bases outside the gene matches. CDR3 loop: CASSPPASGRTSPFYEQYF. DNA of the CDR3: TGTGCCAGCAGTCCTCCGGCGAGCGGGAGGACCTCTCCGTTCTACGAGCAGTACTTC.

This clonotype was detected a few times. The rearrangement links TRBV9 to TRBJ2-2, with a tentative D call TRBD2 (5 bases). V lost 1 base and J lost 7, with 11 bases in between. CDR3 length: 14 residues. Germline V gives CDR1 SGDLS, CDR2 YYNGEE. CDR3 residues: CASSVSPSIGELFF. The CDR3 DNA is TGTGCCAGCAGCGTATCCCCTAGCATCGGGGAGCTGTTTTTT.

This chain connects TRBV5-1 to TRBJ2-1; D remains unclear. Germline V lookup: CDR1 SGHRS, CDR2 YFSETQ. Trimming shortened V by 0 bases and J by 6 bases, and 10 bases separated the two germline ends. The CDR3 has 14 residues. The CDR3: CASSLGSQLNEQFF. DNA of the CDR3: TGCGCCAGCAGCTTGGGGTCGCAGCTCAATGAGCAGTTCTTC.

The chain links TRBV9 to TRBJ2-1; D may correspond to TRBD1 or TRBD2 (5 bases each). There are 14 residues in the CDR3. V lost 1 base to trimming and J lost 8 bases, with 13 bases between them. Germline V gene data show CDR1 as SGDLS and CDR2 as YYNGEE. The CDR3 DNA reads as TGTGCCAGCAGCGTAAAAAGGGGACGGGATGAGCAGTTCTTC. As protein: CASSVKRGRDEQFF.

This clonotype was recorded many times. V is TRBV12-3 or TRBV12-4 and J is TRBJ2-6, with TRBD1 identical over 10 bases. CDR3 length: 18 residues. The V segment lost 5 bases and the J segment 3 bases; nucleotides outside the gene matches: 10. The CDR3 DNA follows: TGTGCCAGCAGTCCAATCCCCGGGACAGGGGTTGGGGCCAACGTCCTGACTTTC. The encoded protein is CASSPIPGTGVGANVLTF.

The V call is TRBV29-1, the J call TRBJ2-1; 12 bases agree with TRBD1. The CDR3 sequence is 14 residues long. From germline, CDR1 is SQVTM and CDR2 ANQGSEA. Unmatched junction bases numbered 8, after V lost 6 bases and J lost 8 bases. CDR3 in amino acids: CSVAGTGGRDEQFF. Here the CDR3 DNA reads TGCAGCGTCGCCGGGACAGGGGGCAGGGATGAGCAGTTCTTC.

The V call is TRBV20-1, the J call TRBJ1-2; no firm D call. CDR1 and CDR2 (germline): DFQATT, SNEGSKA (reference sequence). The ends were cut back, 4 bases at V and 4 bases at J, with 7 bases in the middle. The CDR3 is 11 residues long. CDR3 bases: TGCAGTGCTACAGAAGCCTATGGCTACACCTTC. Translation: CSATEAYGYTF.

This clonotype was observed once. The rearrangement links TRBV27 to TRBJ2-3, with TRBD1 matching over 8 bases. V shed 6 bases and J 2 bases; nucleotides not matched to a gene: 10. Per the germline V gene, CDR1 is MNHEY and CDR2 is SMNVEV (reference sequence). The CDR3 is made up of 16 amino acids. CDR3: CASSNFPGQDTDTQYF. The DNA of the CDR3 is TGTGCCAGCAGCAATTTCCCGGGACAGGACACAGATACGCAGTATTTT.

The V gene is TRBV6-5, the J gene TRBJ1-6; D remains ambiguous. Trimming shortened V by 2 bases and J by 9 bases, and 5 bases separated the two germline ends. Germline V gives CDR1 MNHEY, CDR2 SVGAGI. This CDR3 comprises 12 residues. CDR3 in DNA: TGTGCCAGCAGTTACATGGGTTCACCCCTCCACTTT. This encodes CASSYMGSPLHF.

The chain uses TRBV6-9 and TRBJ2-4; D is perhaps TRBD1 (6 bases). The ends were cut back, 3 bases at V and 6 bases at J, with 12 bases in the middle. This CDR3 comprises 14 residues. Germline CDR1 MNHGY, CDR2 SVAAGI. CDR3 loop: CASSYGQGRNIQYF. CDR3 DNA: TGTGCCAGCAGTTACGGGCAGGGGAGAAACATTCAGTACTTC.

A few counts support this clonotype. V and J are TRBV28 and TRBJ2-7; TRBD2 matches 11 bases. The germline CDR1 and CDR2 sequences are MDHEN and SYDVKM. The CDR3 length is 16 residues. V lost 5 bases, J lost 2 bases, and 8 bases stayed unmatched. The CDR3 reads CASSIRLAGSPYEQYF. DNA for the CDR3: TGTGCCAGCAGTATCAGACTAGCGGGGTCCCCCTACGAGCAGTACTTC.